This TCR beta chain was identified in a study of shared clonotypes between healthy human individuals. Overall study context: Researchers assigned three CD4 naive, three CD4 memory, two CD8 naive and one CD8 memory plate to each donor. General observations from the study: Across subsets, estimated richness was generally greater for naive than for memory populations.

For sorted subsets, approximately 0.2 ug DNA per replicate equaled 30,000 or so T cell genomes. The repertoire was sequenced with immunoSEQ multiplex PCR; TCRdb's copy has only in-frame clones and lacks some. The top ten hold 0.11% of the sample, which has roughly 590,000 clones, 95% to 96% seen once. The CDR3 has 13 residues. The V gene lost 3 bases and the J gene lost 11 bases, with 15 bases spanning the gap. Germline CDR1 SEHNR, CDR2 FQNEAQ (reference sequence). The naive CD8 subset, CD45RO-negative cells positively selected for CCR7, excluded terminally differentiated effector memory CD45RA+ cells. Donors included only healthy HIV-negative adults lacking recent acute infections or vaccinations. In the case of this clone: Its antigen is unidentified.

This TCR derives from a woman between 25 and 40 years old in good health. The sequenced material came from naive CD8+ T cells sorted from blood. The V call is TRBV7-9, the J call TRBJ2-3; no clear D. CDR3 nucleotide sequence: TGTGCCAGCAGCTTTATATCAGCCACAGAGCAGTATTTT. This encodes CASSFISATEQYF. Complete variable domain (other parts from reference TRBV7-9 and TRBJ2-3): DTGVSQNPRHKITKRGQNVTFRCDPISEHNRLYWYRQTLGQGPEFLTYFQNEAQLEKSRLLSDRFSAERPKGSFSTLEIQRTEQGDSAMYLCASSFISATEQYFGPGTRLTVL.